The 4 T cell receptor beta chains given below trace back to one sample, sequenced in a study of cytomegalovirus exposure and HLA in healthy donors. The PCR used 60 Vbeta and 13 Jbeta primers. Profiling relied on immunoSEQ multiplex PCR, and the TCRdb table lists in-frame clones only, not all of them. The sample yields under 200,000 clones, 70% to 90% seen once. The sample comprised PBMCs. These receptors came from a woman in her thirties in good health and CMV-seronegative.

The chain carries TRBV6-1 and TRBJ2-5; 8 bases map to TRBD2. From germline, CDR1 is MNHNS and CDR2 SASEGT. CDR3 size: 13 residues. V gave up 6 bases and J gave up 4 bases; unmatched junction bases: 4. The CDR3 here is CASSIGGVETQYF. In nucleotides, the CDR3 is TGTGCCAGCAGCATCGGGGGGGTAGAGACCCAGTACTTC.

J is TRBJ2-1 and V is TRBV9; 10 bases map to TRBD2. The CDR3 covers 15 residues. Germline V gives CDR1 SGDLS, CDR2 YYNGEE. V gave up 0 bases and J gave up 4 bases; unmatched junction bases: 1. CDR3 nucleotide sequence: TGTGCCAGCAGCGTAGATAGCGGGGGGTACAATGAGCAGTTCTTC. Translation gives CASSVDSGGYNEQFF.

The V call is TRBV19, the J call TRBJ2-7, with 10 bases that match TRBD2. Germline-derived CDR1 and CDR2 are LNHDA and SQIVND (reference sequence). This CDR3 region has 15 residues. V trimming: 1 base; J trimming: 5 bases; junction bases outside the gene matches: 5. CDR3 DNA: TGTGCCAGTAGTATAGGTACTAGCGGGGAGGACGAGCAGTACTTC. As protein: CASSIGTSGEDEQYF.

V usage is TRBV27 and J usage is TRBJ2-2; 14 bases line up with TRBD2. Germline CDR1 reads MNHEY; CDR2 reads SMNVEV (reference sequence). V was pared by 6 bases and J by 2 bases, with 11 bases of the junction left unmatched. This CDR3 is 19 amino acids long. The CDR3, as DNA: TGTGCCAGCAGATCTAGGGGACTAGCGGGAGAAATCAACACCGGGGAGCTGTTTTTT. Translation: CASRSRGLAGEINTGELFF.